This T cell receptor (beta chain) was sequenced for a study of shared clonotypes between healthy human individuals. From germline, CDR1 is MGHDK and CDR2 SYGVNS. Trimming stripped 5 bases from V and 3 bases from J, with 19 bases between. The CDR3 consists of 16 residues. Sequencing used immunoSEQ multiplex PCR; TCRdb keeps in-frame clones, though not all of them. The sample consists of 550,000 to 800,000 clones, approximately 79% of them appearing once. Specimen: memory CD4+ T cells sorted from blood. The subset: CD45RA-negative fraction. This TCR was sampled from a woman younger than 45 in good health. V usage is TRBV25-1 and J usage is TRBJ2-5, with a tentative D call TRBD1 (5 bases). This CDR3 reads CASSSWGSSDEETQYF. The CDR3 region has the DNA TGTGCCAGCAGTTCCTGGGGCTCGTCAGACGAAGAGACCCAGTACTTC. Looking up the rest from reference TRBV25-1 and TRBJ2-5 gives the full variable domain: EADIYQTPRYLVIGTGKKITLECSQTMGHDKMYWYQQDPGMELHLIHYSYGVNSTEKGDLSSESTVSRIRTEHFPLTLESARPSHTSQYLCASSSWGSSDEETQYFGPGTRLLVL.